This T cell receptor beta chain was sequenced for a study of cytomegalovirus exposure and HLA in healthy donors. Study in general: A preliminary data release comprised roughly 80 million unique TCRs obtained from HLA-typed donors.

Findings and limits, study-wide: Across all donors, roughly uniform sequencing depth was an assumption of the presence/absence analyses. Cytomegalovirus association was listed for 170 or so TCR beta chains.

These donors, healthy bone marrow donors, were studied. The CDR3 has 16 amino acids. V was shortened by 2 bases and J by 0 bases, with 11 bases between the two germline ends. CDR1 and CDR2 (germline): SEHNR, FQNEAQ (reference sequence). PCR used 60 Vbeta primers and 13 Jbeta primers. The method was immunoSEQ multiplex PCR; TCRdb's version includes in-frame clones alone and lacks a portion of them. The sample carries over 120,000 clones, 65% to 90% recorded once. Concerning this clone itself: As yet, its antigen is unknown.

The receptor comes from a woman aged 25 to 39 in good health and CMV-seronegative. The chain recombines TRBV7-9 with TRBJ1-3; possibly TRBD1 for D (6 bases). Sequences were obtained from PBMCs. In DNA form, the CDR3 reads TGTGCCAGCAGCTTACGGGGCAGGGGCTCTGGAAACACCATATATTTT. Translating it yields CASSLRGRGSGNTIYF.